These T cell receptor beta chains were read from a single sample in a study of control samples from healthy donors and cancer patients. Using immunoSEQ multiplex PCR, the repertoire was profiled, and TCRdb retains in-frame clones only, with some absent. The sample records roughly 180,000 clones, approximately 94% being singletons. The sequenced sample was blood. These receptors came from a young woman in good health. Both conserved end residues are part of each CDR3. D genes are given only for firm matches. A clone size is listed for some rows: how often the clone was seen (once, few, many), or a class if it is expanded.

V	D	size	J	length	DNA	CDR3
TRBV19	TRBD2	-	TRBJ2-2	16	TGTGCCAGTAGTGGTCGGACTAGCGGAAACACCGGGGAGCTGTTTTTT	CASSGRTSGNTGELFF
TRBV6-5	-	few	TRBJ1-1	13	TGTGCCAGCAGTCCCCTGAGGGGGGGTGAAGCTTTCTTT	CASSPLRGGEAFF
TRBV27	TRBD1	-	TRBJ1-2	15	TGTGCCAGACTGAAATTGACAGGGGCGGCCTCCGGCTACACCTTC	CARLKLTGAASGYTF
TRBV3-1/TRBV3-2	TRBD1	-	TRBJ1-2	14	TGTGCCAGCAGCCAGGGACAGGGGGCCTATGGCTACACCTTC	CASSQGQGAYGYTF
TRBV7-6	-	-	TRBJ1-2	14	TGTGCCAGCAGCCGTCAGACAGGTCCGCTTGGCTACACCTTC	CASSRQTGPLGYTF
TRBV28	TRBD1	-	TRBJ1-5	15	TGTGCCAGCAGATCGACAGGGGAGTCACGTCAGCCCCAGCATTTT	CASRSTGESRQPQHF
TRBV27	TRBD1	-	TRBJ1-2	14	TGTGCCAGTAGTCAACCGGGACAGGGTTTCGGCTACACCTTC	CASSQPGQGFGYTF
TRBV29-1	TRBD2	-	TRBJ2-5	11	TGCAGCGCCGAGCGGGAAGGGACCCAGTACTTC	CSAEREGTQYF
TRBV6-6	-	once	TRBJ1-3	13	TGTGCCAGCAGTCTTCCGGGACGGGATTCCATATATTTT	CASSLPGRDSIYF
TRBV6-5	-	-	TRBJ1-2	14	TGTGCCAGCAGTCTACGGACCCCACCGGATGGCTACACCTTC	CASSLRTPPDGYTF